This TCR beta chain comes out of a study of T cell repertoires in cytomegalovirus infection (dated by TCRdb to the late 2010s). For the wider study: The HLA type of each donor mattered for the analysis, because public TCR beta signatures pointed to carriage of CMV infection along with the matching HLA type. Here is what the overall study found, with its caveats: In both this cohort and an independent roughly 400-donor cohort, the cumulative frequency of public TCR beta family members distinguished carriers of CMV infection plus the relevant HLA type. The ex vivo response was dominated by HLA-C-restricted CMV-specific TCR beta clonotypes, which also provided the single most frequent clonotype in two of eight donors.

Spanning cysteine to phenylalanine, the CDR3 consists of 12 amino acids. Only the CDR3 part of the read is kept: 36 bases, read in frame from the first base. V loses 4 bases of germline sequence and J loses 2 bases, and the interval between the two ends is 5 bases. The germline V gene provides CDR1 MNHEY and CDR2 SVGEGT. This clonotype was seen repeatedly, ten times or more. Its recognized antigen is unknown. No per-base quality is available; no much larger clone lies one base away. TCRdb shows the sequencer as Illumina HiSeq 1500. TCRdb trimmed public reads at Q25 via fastp, called clones via MiXCR and kept in-frame beta chains. Each entry merges the rows of one CDR3 protein and shows their most common DNA and genes. Across this sample there are 210,000 or so distinct CDR3 sequences, with 6% to 8% seen only once. The ten largest clonotypes hold 5.5% to 8% of the sample.

The clonotype originates from a human donor in good health (CMV status not recorded). Some clones in this sample may be carry-over from other donors' samples. Recombination linked TRBV6-2 or TRBV6-3 to TRBJ2-5, with the identity of the D gene unclear. Sequencing was performed on PBMCs. The DNA sequence reads TGTGCCAGCAGTTCTGGACAAGAGACCCAGTACTTC. Its protein is CASSSGQETQYF.